This TCR beta chain was identified in a study of OX40 agonist ivuxolimab in advanced cancers. General study results and limits: Near-lowest levels of clonal expansion characterized partial responders at 0.1-3.0 mg/kg.

The CDR3 loop spans 14 amino acids. Trimming shortened V by 7 bases and J by 6 bases, and 16 bases separated the two germline ends. Germline lookup yields CDR1 MDHEN and CDR2 SYDVKM. TCRdb's copy holds only in-frame clones and misses some; the assay was immunoSEQ multiplex PCR. This repertoire shows roughly 66,000 clones, around four fifths found once; its top ten account for about 0.41%. As concerns this clone: Its target is unknown.

The origin of this receptor is an adult with an advanced solid tumor such as melanoma, head and neck, liver or kidney cancer. V and J are TRBV28 and TRBJ1-3; perhaps TRBD1 as D (5 bases). Source: CD4+ or CD8+ T cells sorted from blood, taken in a trial of the OX40 agonist ivuxolimab. CDR3 loop: CASNRGSPLNTIYF. The CDR3 region has the DNA TGTGCCAGCAATCGGGGGAGTCCCTTAAACACCATATATTTT.